Sequencing of this T cell receptor (beta chain) was carried out in a study of CD8+ T cells in alopecia areata. As for the study in general: Treated patients were dosed with oral tofacitinib, taking 5 to 10 mg twice daily.

The V end lost 5 bases, the J end lost 0 bases, and 11 bases lay between the germline ends. Germline loops: CDR1 SGHAT, CDR2 FQNNGV. The CDR3 contains 14 residues. Notes on this clone: The antigen remains undetermined.

Extraction and reverse transcription of RNA yielded cDNA as the sequencing template. TCRdb's copy holds only in-frame clones and misses some; the assay was immunoSEQ multiplex PCR. The repertoire includes around 140,000 clones, about 51% of them detected once, and around 1% sits in the top ten. Study-wide results and caveats: Elevated clonality characterized lesional scalp relative to normal scalp, particularly in alopecia totalis/universalis.

The rearrangement joins TRBV11-2 to TRBJ2-7; tentative D call: TRBD2 (5 bases). This receptor was taken from a human donor with alopecia areata. Specimen: CD4+ T cells sorted from blood, collected at week 0. Here the CDR3 DNA reads TGTGCCAGCAGCCCAAGGCGGGTCTCCTACGAGCAGTACTTC. Translating gives CASSPRRVSYEQYF.